These 18 T cell receptor beta chains originate from one sample sequenced in a study of blood T cell repertoires in COVID-19. Clones were sequenced by immunoSEQ multiplex PCR, and TCRdb holds only the in-frame ones, with some missing. The data hold approximately 200,000 clones, with 85% observed a single time. The sample taken for sequencing was PBMCs or T cells enriched from blood (not recorded which). The receptors come from a man between 40 and 49 years old who had recovered from COVID-19.

The chain joins TRBV7-3 to TRBJ2-5; a possible D gene is TRBD2 (5 bases). Germline V CDR1 and CDR2: SGHTA, FQGTGA. V lost 5 bases and J 1 base, leaving 17 bases between the germline ends. CDR3 length: 16 residues. The CDR3 coding sequence is TGTGCCAGCAGCCCTCTGCAAGCGGAGCCCCAAGAGACCCAGTACTTC. It is translated as CASSPLQAEPQETQYF.

The chain uses TRBV11-2 and TRBJ2-2, with D maybe TRBD2 (6 bases). The germline V and J ends were trimmed by 5 bases and 4 bases, with 14 bases remaining between them. Per germline, CDR1 SGHAT and CDR2 FQNNGV. This CDR3 has 15 residues. The CDR3 DNA is TGTGCCAGCAGCGGCCTAGGGAGGACCACCGGGGAGCTGTTTTTT. This sequence encodes CASSGLGRTTGELFF. Variable domain in full (rest from reference TRBV11-2 and TRBJ2-2): EAGVAQSPRYKIIEKRQSVAFWCNPISGHATLYWYQQILGQGPKLLIQFQNNGVVDDSQLPKDRFSAERLKGVDSTLKIQPAKLEDSAVYLCASSGLGRTTGELFFGEGSRLTVL.

This CDR3 is CASSRTILNEKLFF. In DNA, the CDR3 is TGTGCCAGTAGCAGGACAATTCTAAATGAAAAACTGTTTTTT. This chain uses TRBV19 with TRBJ1-4, with D perhaps TRBD1 (5 bases). The CDR3 has 14 residues. CDR1 is LNHDA, CDR2 SQIVND, per germline (reference sequence). Trimming took off 6 bases at V and 5 bases at J, with 13 bases between the two ends.

V is TRBV7-4 and J is TRBJ1-3, with TRBD1 as a possible D gene (6 bases). The germline V and J ends were trimmed by 5 bases and 2 bases, with 19 bases remaining between them. The CDR3 is made up of 17 amino acids. Germline loops: CDR1 SGHVT, CDR2 SQSDAQ. This chain's CDR3 is CASSVSNLKGAGNTIYF. The CDR3 region has the DNA TGTGCCAGCAGCGTATCGAATCTAAAGGGGGCTGGAAACACCATATATTTT.

CDR3 residues: CASSLGQVFYMNTEAFF. CDR3 nucleotide sequence: TGTGCCAGCAGCTTGGGACAGGTATTTTACATGAACACTGAAGCTTTCTTT. The chain carries TRBV5-6 and TRBJ1-1, with D perhaps matching TRBD1 (6 bases). The CDR3 spans 17 residues. Trimming left V 0 bases short and J 0 bases short, with 15 bases between. Per the germline V gene, CDR1 is SGHDT and CDR2 is YYEEEE.

The CDR3 reads CASSPDRFETQYF. In DNA, the CDR3 is TGTGCCAGCAGTCCTGACAGGTTTGAGACCCAGTACTTC. The chain employs TRBV6-5 and TRBJ2-5, with D possibly being TRBD1 (6 bases). The V gene lost 5 bases and the J gene lost 5 bases, with 12 bases spanning the gap. The CDR3 contains 13 residues. In germline, CDR1 is MNHEY, CDR2 SVGAGI.

DNA for the CDR3: TGTGCCATCAGTGAGTTAGAGCGGGAGGGCGGGAATGAGCAGTTCTTC. Residues: CAISELEREGGNEQFF. The V and J genes are TRBV10-3 and TRBJ2-1; 10 nucleotides match TRBD2. This CDR3 is built from 16 residues. Germline CDR1 is ENHRY and CDR2 is SYGVKD. V lost 1 base, J lost 7 bases, and 7 bases stayed unmatched.

CDR3 coding DNA: TGTGCCAGCAGCTGGGGGGGACTAGCCTACGAGCAGTACTTC. Its protein product is CASSWGGLAYEQYF. This chain uses TRBV5-8 with TRBJ2-7, with TRBD2 matching 8 bases. The CDR3 is 14 residues long. Germline V gene lookup returns CDR1 SGHTS and CDR2 YDEGEE. V shed 3 bases and J 2 bases; nucleotides not matched to a gene: 4.

The chain is built from TRBV4-2 and TRBJ1-5; 11 bases line up with TRBD1. V was clipped by 0 bases and J by 6 bases; unmatched bases: 10. The germline CDR1 and CDR2 sequences are LGHNA and YNFKEQ. This CDR3 contains 18 residues. CDR3: CASSQEGGQGAASQPQHF. CDR3 nucleotide sequence: TGTGCCAGCAGCCAAGAGGGAGGACAGGGGGCTGCCTCTCAGCCCCAGCATTTT.

The genes are TRBV19 and TRBJ2-2; 7 bases fit TRBD2. Germline loops: CDR1 LNHDA, CDR2 SQIVND (reference sequence). V lost 3 bases to trimming and J lost 3 bases; unmatched junction nucleotides: 7. The CDR3 spans 16 residues. The CDR3 DNA reads as TGTGCCAGTAGTATTATAGCGGGTACCGACACCGGGGAGCTGTTTTTT. As protein: CASSIIAGTDTGELFF.

This clone showed up just once. An end of the junction differs from the germline gene, which may be a read error. The chain carries TRBV7-8 and TRBJ1-2; D is unresolved. CDR1 and CDR2 from the germline V gene are SGHVS and FQNEAQ. The CDR3 sequence is 11 residues long. The CDR3 reads CASSLQYDYTF. In DNA, the CDR3 is TGTGCCAGCAGCCTACAGTATGACTACACCTTC.

The CDR3 loop reads CASSLSLGPSTDTQYF. The DNA of the CDR3 is TGCGCCAGCAGCTTGAGTCTGGGGCCTAGCACAGATACGCAGTATTTT. The rearrangement uses TRBV5-1 and TRBJ2-3; D perhaps matches TRBD1 (5 bases). Per germline, CDR1 SGHRS and CDR2 YFSETQ. V gave up 1 base and J gave up 0 bases, with 12 bases separating them. This CDR3 spans 16 amino acids.

The V gene is TRBV2, the J gene TRBJ2-6; 7 nucleotides match TRBD2. CDR1 and CDR2 from the germline V gene are SNHLY and FYNNEI. Unmatched junction bases numbered 3, after V lost 8 bases and J lost 2 bases. The CDR3 runs to 14 residues. CDR3 in DNA: TGTGCCAGCGGACGGGGGGCTGGGGCCAACGTCCTGACTTTC. This gives the protein CASGRGAGANVLTF.

V gene TRBV5-4 combines with J gene TRBJ1-2, with no clear D. Per germline, CDR1 SGHNT and CDR2 YYREEE (reference sequence). The CDR3 is 11 residues long. V was cut by 0 bases and J by 7 bases, with 4 bases left in between. The CDR3 coding sequence is TGTGCCAGCAGCTTGGCCGGTGGCTACACCTTC. Its protein product is CASSLAGGYTF. Using reference TRBV5-4 and TRBJ1-2 for the parts outside the CDR3, the full variable domain is ETGVTQSPTHLIKTRGQQVTLRCSSQSGHNTVSWYQQALGQGPQFIFQYYREEENGRGNFPPRFSGLQFPNYSSELNVNALELDDSALYLCASSLAGGYTFGSGTRLTVV.

The V gene is TRBV3-1 (or the pseudogene TRBV3-2), the J gene TRBJ2-3; 9 bases match TRBD2. This CDR3 comprises 15 residues. CDR1 is LGHDT, CDR2 YNNKEL, per germline (reference sequence). J was trimmed by 1 base and V by 5 bases; bases with no gene match: 4. This chain's CDR3 is CASSGSGSRTDTQYF. The CDR3 DNA sequence: TGTGCCAGCAGCGGTAGCGGGAGTCGCACAGATACGCAGTATTTT.

This sequence joins TRBV14 and TRBJ2-2; D perhaps matches TRBD1 (7 bases). Germline loops: CDR1 SGHDN, CDR2 FVKESK. This CDR3 has 16 amino acids. V lost 1 base and J 7 bases, leaving 16 bases between the germline ends. The CDR3 sequence is CASSQGWRGRIGELFF. CDR3 sequence (DNA): TGTGCCAGCAGCCAAGGGTGGAGGGGGCGTATCGGGGAGCTGTTTTTT.

The chain recombines TRBV19 with TRBJ2-7, with 9 bases identical to TRBD1. Trimming removed 9 bases from V and 2 bases from J; junction bases left unmatched: 8. The CDR3 runs 14 residues. Germline CDR1 LNHDA, CDR2 SQIVND (reference sequence). CDR3 nucleotide sequence: TGTGCCAGCACTCCGGGACAGGGAGCCTACGAGCAGTACTTC. Amino acids: CASTPGQGAYEQYF.

The chain employs TRBV20-1 and TRBJ1-5; D remains ambiguous. This CDR3 spans 9 amino acids. Looked up from germline, CDR1 is DFQATT and CDR2 is SNEGSKA (reference sequence). DNA for the CDR3: TGCGGCCATTCTCGGCCCCAGCATTTT. It codes for CGHSRPQHF.